This TCR beta chain is from a study of CD8 T cells in ankylosing spondylitis. Findings and caveats of the study: CD8+ disease-linked clones were present at relatively low frequencies in blood.

This clonotype was observed a handful of times. Its target is unknown. Germline V gene lookup returns CDR1 ENHRY and CDR2 SYGVKD. This CDR3 spans 12 amino acids. V trimming: 6 bases; J trimming: 6 bases; junction bases outside the gene matches: 4. 5'-RACE, quantitative and with molecular barcodes, yielded the TCR beta libraries. TCRdb called the 5' RACE reads again in MiXCR, with one record for every CDR3 protein. The sample yields some 350,000 distinct CDR3 sequences, about 15% seen once. Sample: blood, either unsorted or a sorted T cell fraction (not recorded which). This TCR came from a male donor with ankylosing spondylitis or in good health (not recorded which). The chain employs TRBV10-3 and TRBJ1-1; 7 bases are shared with TRBD1. The CDR3: CAIRDDRAEAFF. CDR3 in DNA: TGTGCCATCAGGGACGACAGGGCTGAAGCTTTCTTT.